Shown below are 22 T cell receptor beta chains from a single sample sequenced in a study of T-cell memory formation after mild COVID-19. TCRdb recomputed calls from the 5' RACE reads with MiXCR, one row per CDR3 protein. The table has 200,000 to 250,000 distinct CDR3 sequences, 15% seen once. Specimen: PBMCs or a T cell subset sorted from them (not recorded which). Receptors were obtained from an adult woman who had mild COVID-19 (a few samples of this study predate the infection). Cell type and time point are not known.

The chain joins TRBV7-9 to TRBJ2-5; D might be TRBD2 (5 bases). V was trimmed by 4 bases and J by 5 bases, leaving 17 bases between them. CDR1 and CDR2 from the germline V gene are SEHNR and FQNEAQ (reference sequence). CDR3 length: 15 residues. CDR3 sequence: CASSSPGRGIETQYF. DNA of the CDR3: TGTGCCAGCAGCTCGCCGGGCCGAGGGATCGAGACCCAGTACTTC. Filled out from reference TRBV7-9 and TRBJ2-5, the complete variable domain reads DTGVSQNPRHKITKRGQNVTFRCDPISEHNRLYWYRQTLGQGPEFLTYFQNEAQLEKSRLLSDRFSAERPKGSFSTLEIQRTEQGDSAMYLCASSSPGRGIETQYFGPGTRLLVL.

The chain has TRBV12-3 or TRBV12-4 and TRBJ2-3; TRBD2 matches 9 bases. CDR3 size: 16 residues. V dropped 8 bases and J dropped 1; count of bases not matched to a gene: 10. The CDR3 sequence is CASLSRGGLGTDTQYF. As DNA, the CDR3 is TGTGCCAGCCTTTCGCGGGGGGGCCTTGGCACAGATACGCAGTATTTT.

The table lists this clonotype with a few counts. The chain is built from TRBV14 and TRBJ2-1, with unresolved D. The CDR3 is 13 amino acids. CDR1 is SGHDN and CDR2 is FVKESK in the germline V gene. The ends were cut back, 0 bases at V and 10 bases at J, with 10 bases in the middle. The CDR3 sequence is CASSQDIPTEQFF. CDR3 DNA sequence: TGTGCCAGCAGCCAAGATATCCCAACGGAGCAGTTCTTC. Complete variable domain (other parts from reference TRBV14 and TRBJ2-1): EAGVTQFPSHSVIEKGQTVTLRCDPISGHDNLYWYRRVMGKEIKFLLHFVKESKQDESGMPNNRFLAERTGGTYSTLKVQPAELEDSGVYFCASSQDIPTEQFFGPGTRLTVL.

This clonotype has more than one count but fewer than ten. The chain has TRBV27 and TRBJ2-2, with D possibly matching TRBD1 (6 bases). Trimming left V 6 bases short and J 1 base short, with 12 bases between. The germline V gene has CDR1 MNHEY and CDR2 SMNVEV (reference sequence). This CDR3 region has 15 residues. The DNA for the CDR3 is TGTGCCAGCAGCCGTCAGGGGATGAACACCGGGGAGCTGTTTTTT. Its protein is CASSRQGMNTGELFF.

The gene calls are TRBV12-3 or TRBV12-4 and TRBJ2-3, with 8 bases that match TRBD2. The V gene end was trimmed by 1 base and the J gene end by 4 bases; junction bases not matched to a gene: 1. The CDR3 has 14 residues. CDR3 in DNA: TGTGCCAGCAGTTTAGTCGGGAGGGCAGATACGCAGTATTTT. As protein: CASSLVGRADTQYF.

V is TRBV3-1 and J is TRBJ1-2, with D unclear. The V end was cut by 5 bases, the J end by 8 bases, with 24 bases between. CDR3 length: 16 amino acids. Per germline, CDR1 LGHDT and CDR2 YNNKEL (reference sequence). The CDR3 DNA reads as TGTGCCAGCAGCGCATACCGGGAGTCTCCGCCGCGGGGCTACACCTTC. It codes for CASSAYRESPPRGYTF.

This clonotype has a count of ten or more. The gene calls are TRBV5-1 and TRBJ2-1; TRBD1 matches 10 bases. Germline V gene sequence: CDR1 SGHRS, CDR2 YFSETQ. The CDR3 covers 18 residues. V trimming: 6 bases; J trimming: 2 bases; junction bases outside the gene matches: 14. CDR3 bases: TGCGCCAGCATGTTGGGACAGGGGAGTAGAAGGGCCTACAATGAGCAGTTCTTC. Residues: CASMLGQGSRRAYNEQFF.

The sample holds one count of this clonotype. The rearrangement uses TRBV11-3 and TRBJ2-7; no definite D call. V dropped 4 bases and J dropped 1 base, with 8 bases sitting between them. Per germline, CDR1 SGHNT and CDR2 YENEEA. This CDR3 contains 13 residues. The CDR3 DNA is TGTGCCAGCAGCTCGTCCAATTCCTACGAGCAGTACTTC. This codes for CASSSSNSYEQYF.

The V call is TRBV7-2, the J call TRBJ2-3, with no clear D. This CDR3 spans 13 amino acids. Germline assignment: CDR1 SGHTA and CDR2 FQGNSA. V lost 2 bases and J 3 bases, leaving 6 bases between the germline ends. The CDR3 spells CASSLMRTDTQYF. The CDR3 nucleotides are TGTGCCAGCAGCTTAATGCGGACAGATACGCAGTATTTT.

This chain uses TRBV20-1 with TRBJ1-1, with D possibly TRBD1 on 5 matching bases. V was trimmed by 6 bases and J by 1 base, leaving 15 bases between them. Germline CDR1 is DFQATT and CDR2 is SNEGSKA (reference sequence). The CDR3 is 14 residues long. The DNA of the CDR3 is TGCAGTGCCAGTACCCAGACAGCGAACACTGAAGCTTTCTTT. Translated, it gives CSASTQTANTEAFF.

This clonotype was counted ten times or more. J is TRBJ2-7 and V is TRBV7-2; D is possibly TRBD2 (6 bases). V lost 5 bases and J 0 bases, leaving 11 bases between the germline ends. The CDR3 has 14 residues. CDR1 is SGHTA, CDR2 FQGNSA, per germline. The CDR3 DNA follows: TGTGCCAGCAGCCCTAGCGCTTACTCCTACGAGCAGTACTTC. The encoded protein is CASSPSAYSYEQYF.

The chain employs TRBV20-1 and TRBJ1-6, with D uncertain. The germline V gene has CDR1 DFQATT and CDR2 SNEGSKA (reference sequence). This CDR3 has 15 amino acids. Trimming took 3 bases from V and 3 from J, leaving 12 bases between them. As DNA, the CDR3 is TGCAGTGCTAGCCCAGGTGGCGTCTATAATTCACCCCTCCACTTT. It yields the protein CSASPGGVYNSPLHF.

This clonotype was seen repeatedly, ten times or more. The CDR3 here is CASSYAGVGETQYF. The CDR3 DNA follows: TGTGCCAGCAGTTATGCGGGAGTGGGAGAGACCCAGTACTTC. This chain uses TRBV28 with TRBJ2-5; 7 bases match TRBD2. With V trimmed by 4 bases and J by 4 bases, 6 bases remained unmatched. Germline lookup yields CDR1 MDHEN and CDR2 SYDVKM. The CDR3 has 14 residues.

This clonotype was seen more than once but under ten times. The CDR3 spells CSVPGQGNYGYTF. The CDR3 coding sequence is TGCAGTGTACCGGGACAGGGGAACTATGGCTACACCTTC. J is TRBJ1-2 and V is TRBV20-1; 10 positions agree with TRBD1. The CDR3 totals 13 residues. CDR1 and CDR2 (germline): DFQATT, SNEGSKA (reference sequence). Germline trimming cut 7 bases from V and 2 bases from J; bases unmatched to any gene: 4.

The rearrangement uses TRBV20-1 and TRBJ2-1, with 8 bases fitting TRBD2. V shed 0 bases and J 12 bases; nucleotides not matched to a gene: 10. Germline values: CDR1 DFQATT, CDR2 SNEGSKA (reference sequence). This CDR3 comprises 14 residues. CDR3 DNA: TGCAGTGCTAGAGATCCCGGAGCGGGAGCGCGGCAGTTCTTC. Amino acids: CSARDPGAGARQFF.

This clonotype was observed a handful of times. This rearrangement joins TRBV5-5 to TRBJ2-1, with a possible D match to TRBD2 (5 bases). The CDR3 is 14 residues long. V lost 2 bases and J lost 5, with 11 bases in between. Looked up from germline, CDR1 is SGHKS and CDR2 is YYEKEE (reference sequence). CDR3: CASSFKRQNNEQFF. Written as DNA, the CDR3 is TGTGCCAGCAGCTTTAAGCGGCAAAACAATGAGCAGTTCTTC.

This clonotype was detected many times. CDR3 region: CSVGGADGYTF. Written as DNA, the CDR3 is TGCAGCGTTGGGGGTGCGGATGGCTACACCTTC. This chain joins TRBV29-1 and TRBJ1-2, with no clear D. This CDR3 spans 11 amino acids. CDR1 and CDR2 (germline): SQVTM, ANQGSEA. V dropped 4 bases and J dropped 6 bases, with 9 bases sitting between them.

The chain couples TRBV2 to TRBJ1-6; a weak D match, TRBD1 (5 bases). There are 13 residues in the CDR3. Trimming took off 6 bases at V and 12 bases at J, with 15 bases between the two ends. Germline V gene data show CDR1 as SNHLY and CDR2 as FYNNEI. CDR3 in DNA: TGTGCCAGCAGAGAGGGGCCCCGGGAACCCCTCCACTTT. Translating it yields CASREGPREPLHF.

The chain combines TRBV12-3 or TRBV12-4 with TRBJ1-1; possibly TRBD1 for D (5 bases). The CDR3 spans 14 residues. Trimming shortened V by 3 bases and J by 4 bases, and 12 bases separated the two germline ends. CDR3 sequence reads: CASSFRGEGTEAFF. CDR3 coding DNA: TGTGCCAGCAGTTTTCGGGGGGAGGGCACTGAAGCTTTCTTT.

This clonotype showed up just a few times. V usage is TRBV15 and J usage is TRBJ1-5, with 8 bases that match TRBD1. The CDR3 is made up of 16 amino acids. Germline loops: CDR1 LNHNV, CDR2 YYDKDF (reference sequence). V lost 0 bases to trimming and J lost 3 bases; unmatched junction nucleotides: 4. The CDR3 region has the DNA TGTGCCACCAGCAGAGATCGGGACAGGTCCAATCAGCCCCAGCATTTT. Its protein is CATSRDRDRSNQPQHF.

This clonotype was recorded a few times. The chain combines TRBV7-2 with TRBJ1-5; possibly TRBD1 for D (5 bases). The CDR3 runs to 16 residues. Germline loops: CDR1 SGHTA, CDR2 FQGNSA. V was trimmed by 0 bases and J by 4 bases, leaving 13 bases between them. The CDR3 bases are TGTGCCAGCAGCTTAGCCCAGGGACCGAGTAATCAGCCCCAGCATTTT. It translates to CASSLAQGPSNQPQHF.

CDR3 in amino acids: CASSIRLAGYEQFF. In DNA form, the CDR3 reads TGCGCCAGCAGCATCAGACTAGCGGGATATGAGCAGTTCTTC. The chain joins TRBV5-1 to TRBJ2-1, with 11 positions matching TRBD2. CDR3 length: 14 amino acids. Germline V gene lookup returns CDR1 SGHRS and CDR2 YFSETQ. V lost 4 bases, J lost 8 bases, and 5 bases stayed unmatched.